This TCR beta chain came from a study of shared clonotypes between healthy human individuals. Regarding the study as a whole: Rarefaction showed that sequencing of sorted subsets was incomplete (despite large depth). Some naive CD4 clonotypes, about 5%, turned up in common across several donors.

Remarks on this clone: Its antigen is unidentified.

Trimming cost V 3 bases and J 4 bases; bases outside gene matches: 4. This CDR3 is built from 14 residues. From germline, CDR1 is MNHEY and CDR2 SMNVEV (reference sequence). TCRdb's copy holds only in-frame clones and misses some; the assay was immunoSEQ multiplex PCR. The sample consists of about 2.1 million clones, just over 90% of them appearing once. CD8 cells classed as naive were CD45RO-negative and positively selected for CCR7, excluding terminally differentiated effector memory CD45RA+ cells. The TCR was taken from a man between 18 and 35 years old in good health. Some clones in this sample may be carry-over from other donors' samples. The sample comprised naive CD8+ T cells from PBMCs. This chain connects TRBV27 to TRBJ1-1, with TRBD1 matching 8 bases. This CDR3 is CASSFRTGITEAFF. The DNA of the CDR3 is TGTGCCAGCAGTTTCAGGACAGGGATCACTGAAGCTTTCTTT.